This T cell receptor (beta chain) originates from a study of blood T cell repertoires in COVID-19. Study-wide context: Samples representing acute and convalescent COVID-19 were sourced from the United States, Italy and Spain. PBMCs, B-cell-depleted T cells, or T cells provided the cDNA or gDNA that made up the material.

Germline V lookup: CDR1 SQVTM, CDR2 ANQGSEA. There are 14 residues in the CDR3. V shed 1 base, J shed 3 bases, and the junction held 6 bases outside the gene matches. Source study methods: It was from reference gene primer amplification that nucleated cell counts were estimated. Assay used: immunoSEQ multiplex PCR; TCRdb lists only in-frame clones, some missing. V and J calls plus clone size are reproduced from that table; the DNA served to infer D and trimming. This sample has around 700,000 clones; over 80% occur once, and the top ten carry over 0.2%. This clone was seen a few times. This chain links TRBV29-1 with TRBJ2-7; TRBD2 aligns across 7 bases. This TCR came from a young woman with acute or convalescent COVID-19. The specimen sequenced was peripheral blood. The CDR3 sequence: CSVEGAGVNYEQYF. The CDR3, as DNA: TGCAGCGTTGAAGGGGCGGGGGTAAACTACGAGCAGTACTTC.